This T cell receptor (beta chain) stems from a study of control samples from healthy donors and cancer patients. Assay used: immunoSEQ multiplex PCR; TCRdb lists only in-frame clones, some missing. Of some 110,000 clones in the sample, about 93% were seen once. The CDR3 contains 17 residues. With V trimmed by 4 bases and J by 2 bases, 7 bases remained unmatched. Germline assignment: CDR1 LNHNV and CDR2 YYDKDF (reference sequence). The TCR comes from a young man in good health. The rearrangement uses TRBV15 and TRBJ2-3; 12 bases match TRBD2. The sample taken for sequencing was blood. The CDR3 sequence: CATSTSTSGGLTDTQYF. The CDR3, as DNA: TGTGCCACCAGCACCTCGACTAGCGGGGGCCTCACAGATACGCAGTATTTT. Full variable domain (missing parts from reference TRBV15 and TRBJ2-3): DAMVIQNPRYQVTQFGKPVTLSCSQTLNHNVMYWYQQKSSQAPKLLFHYYDKDFNNEADTPDNFQSRRPNTSFCFLDIRSPGLGDTAMYLCATSTSTSGGLTDTQYFGPGTRLTVL.